What follows are 23 T cell receptor beta chains derived from one specimen sequenced in a study of T cell repertoires in cytomegalovirus infection. MiXCR, run by TCRdb on the reads, gives a single entry per CDR3 protein. The sample shows some 500,000 distinct CDR3 sequences, about 39% of them seen only once. These receptors' targets are unknown. Here the sequenced sample was cultured PBMCs, taken from culture after CMV antigen stimulation. These receptors originate from a human donor in good health (CMV status not recorded). Some clones in this sample may be carry-over from other donors' samples.

The CDR3 loop is CASTLLTGLAGSSYNEQFF. Here the CDR3 DNA reads TGTGCCAGCACCCTACTTACAGGACTAGCCGGAAGCTCCTACAATGAGCAGTTCTTC. The chain is built from TRBV7-2 and TRBJ2-1, with TRBD2 matching over 8 bases. The V and J ends lost 7 bases and 0 bases, in that order; junction bases with no gene match: 17. The CDR3 is 19 residues long. Germline values: CDR1 SGHTA, CDR2 FQGNSA.

The table lists this clonotype with a few counts. The rearrangement uses TRBV7-9 and TRBJ2-7; either TRBD1 or TRBD2 may fit D (5 bases each). Trimming cost V 5 bases and J 1 base, with 15 bases left between them. The CDR3 has 15 amino acids. In germline, CDR1 is SEHNR, CDR2 FQNEAQ (reference sequence). This CDR3 is CASSPLFGASYEQYF. The CDR3 bases are TGTGCCAGCAGCCCTCTGTTCGGGGCGTCCTACGAGCAGTACTTC.

This clonotype was found a few times. The chain carries TRBV7-8 and TRBJ1-2, with D hard to call. The CDR3 loop spans 14 amino acids. CDR1 is SGHVS, CDR2 FQNEAQ, per germline. Trimming pared 1 base from V and 8 bases from J, leaving 14 bases between. CDR3 DNA: TGTGCCAGCAGCTTAGTATCGGGATCCAGCGGCTACACCTTC. Protein product: CASSLVSGSSGYTF.

The chain joins TRBV19 to TRBJ1-6, with 11 bases that match TRBD1. Trimming took 6 bases from V and 10 from J; bases not matched to a gene: 8. The CDR3 has 15 residues. From germline, CDR1 is LNHDA and CDR2 SQIVND (reference sequence). The CDR3 DNA follows: TGTGCCAGTAGGGGATGGACAGGGGGCGCGTCACCCCTCCACTTT. It is translated as CASRGWTGGASPLHF.

The V and J genes are TRBV11-2 and TRBJ2-3; 7 bases fit TRBD2. V was pared by 3 bases and J by 0 bases, with 3 bases of the junction left unmatched. Per the germline V gene, CDR1 is SGHAT and CDR2 is FQNNGV. This CDR3 region has 15 residues. The CDR3 reads CASSFGGISTDTQYF. The DNA for the CDR3 is TGTGCCAGCAGCTTCGGGGGGATTAGCACAGATACGCAGTATTTT.

In its sample, this clonotype was seen many times. The V gene is TRBV11-2, the J gene TRBJ2-1; 10 nucleotides line up with TRBD2. V shed 6 bases and J 5 bases; nucleotides not matched to a gene: 10. Germline V gene data show CDR1 as SGHAT and CDR2 as FQNNGV. CDR3 length: 16 residues. CDR3 in amino acids: CASRSVSGGSHNEQFF. CDR3 DNA sequence: TGTGCCAGCAGATCGGTTAGCGGGGGGTCCCACAATGAGCAGTTCTTC.

The V and J genes are TRBV2 and TRBJ1-5; 7 nucleotides agree with TRBD1. The ends lost 1 base at V and 6 bases at J; junction bases unmatched: 6. The CDR3 has 15 residues. Germline lookup yields CDR1 SNHLY and CDR2 FYNNEI. The CDR3 coding sequence is TGTGCCAGCAGTGAAGGCAGGCAGGGGGGTCAGCCCCAGCATTTT. This encodes CASSEGRQGGQPQHF.

The rearrangement joins TRBV30 to TRBJ2-7; possibly TRBD1 for D (5 bases). This CDR3 has 16 residues. The V gene's germline CDR1 is GTSNPN and CDR2 SVGIG (reference sequence). Trimming removed 3 bases at V and 1 base at J, with 19 bases between. The CDR3 DNA follows: TGTGCCTGGAGAGCCGCCATTAAGGGGCCATCCTACGAGCAGTACTTC. Protein sequence: CAWRAAIKGPSYEQYF.

This clonotype appeared a few times. The CDR3 sequence is CASRETDLNTEAFF. CDR3 DNA: TGTGCCAGCAGAGAGACAGATCTGAACACTGAAGCTTTCTTT. The genes are TRBV6-1 and TRBJ1-1; D may be TRBD1 (5 bases). The CDR3 contains 14 residues. V lost 6 bases and J 0 bases, leaving 11 bases between the germline ends. CDR1 is MNHNS, CDR2 SASEGT, per germline.

This clonotype has more than one count but fewer than ten. The rearrangement joins TRBV4-2 to TRBJ1-1; no firm D call. The CDR3 spans 13 residues. CDR1 LGHNA and CDR2 YNFKEQ come from the germline V gene. Trimming took 0 bases from V and 3 from J, leaving 5 bases between them. The CDR3: CASSQEGYTEAFF. The CDR3, as DNA: TGTGCCAGCAGCCAAGAGGGTTACACTGAAGCTTTCTTT.

V gene TRBV20-1 combines with J gene TRBJ2-3; a possible D gene is TRBD2 (6 bases). The CDR3 totals 15 residues. Germline V gene lookup returns CDR1 DFQATT and CDR2 SNEGSKA (reference sequence). Trimming removed 7 bases from V and 6 bases from J, with 23 bases in between. CDR3 protein: CSGLSGTSLPDTQYF. The CDR3 DNA sequence: TGCAGTGGCTTATCCGGGACTTCCCTCCCCGATACGCAGTATTTT.

The CDR3 is CASSEESKETQYF. CDR3 in DNA: TGTGCCAGCAGTGAAGAGAGTAAAGAGACCCAGTACTTC. The rearrangement joins TRBV2 to TRBJ2-5; no definite D call. The germline CDR1 and CDR2 sequences are SNHLY and FYNNEI. V lost 1 base and J lost 3, with 6 bases in between. This CDR3 spans 13 amino acids.

This clonotype was seen many times. The CDR3 here is CASSLTPSSSYEQYF. DNA of the CDR3: TGTGCCAGCAGCTTAACCCCATCGTCAAGCTACGAGCAGTACTTC. The chain joins TRBV7-2 to TRBJ2-7, with no clear D. Trimming took 2 bases from V and 3 from J, leaving 14 bases between them. Germline values: CDR1 SGHTA, CDR2 FQGNSA. This CDR3 region has 15 residues.

This clonotype appeared a few times. At one end the junction does not follow the germline gene, possibly because of a read error. V is TRBV7-2 and J is TRBJ1-2; 10 positions agree with TRBD1. Germline lookup yields CDR1 SGHTA and CDR2 FQGNSA. The CDR3 is 15 amino acids. CDR3 sequence reads: CASRLGQGLFYGYTF. CDR3 bases: TGTGCCAGCCGCTTGGGACAGGGGCTCTTCTATGGCTACACCTTC.

This clonotype has more than one count but fewer than ten. This chain joins TRBV7-2 and TRBJ2-1; TRBD2 might be the D (6 bases). CDR3 length: 13 residues. V gave up 2 bases and J gave up 9 bases, with 11 bases separating them. CDR1 is SGHTA, CDR2 FQGNSA, per germline. The CDR3 loop reads CASSLRLVAEQFF. The CDR3 region has the DNA TGTGCCAGCAGCTTAAGACTAGTTGCTGAGCAGTTCTTC.

The CDR3 nucleotides are TGTGCCAGCAGCTCTGGGTCCCGCCACACCATATATTTT. Protein product: CASSSGSRHTIYF. J is TRBJ1-3 and V is TRBV7-9; D uncertain. The germline V gene encodes CDR1 SEHNR and CDR2 FQNEAQ (reference sequence). The V and J ends lost 4 bases and 8 bases respectively, with 12 bases between them. The CDR3 runs 13 residues.

Only a few counts were recorded for this clonotype. The J gene is TRBJ2-7, the V gene TRBV19; D unclear. CDR3 length equals 14 residues. From germline, CDR1 is LNHDA and CDR2 SQIVND (reference sequence). The germline V and J ends were trimmed by 3 bases and 1 base, with 10 bases remaining between them. The CDR3 DNA sequence: TGTGCCAGTAGTATTGATGGCAGTTCCTACGAGCAGTACTTC. This codes for CASSIDGSSYEQYF. Full variable domain (missing parts from reference TRBV19 and TRBJ2-7): DGGITQSPKYLFRKEGQNVTLSCEQNLNHDAMYWYRQDPGQGLRLIYYSQIVNDFQKGDIAEGYSVSREKKESFPLTVTSAQKNPTAFYLCASSIDGSSYEQYFGPGTRLTVT.

This clonotype has more than one count but fewer than ten. The chain joins TRBV2 to TRBJ1-3, with D maybe TRBD1 (5 bases). Between the trimmed V and J ends, which lost 5 bases and 1 base, there was a span of 15 bases. This CDR3 comprises 16 residues. Germline CDR1 reads SNHLY; CDR2 reads FYNNEI. The CDR3, as DNA: TGTGCCAGCAGTTGGGCGGGGTGGACATCTGGAAACACCATATATTTT. It encodes CASSWAGWTSGNTIYF.

This clonotype was seen only a few times. The chain has TRBV29-1 and TRBJ2-5, with D possibly being TRBD2 (5 bases). V was trimmed by 7 bases and J by 10 bases, leaving 22 bases between them. Germline CDR1 is SQVTM and CDR2 is ANQGSEA. This CDR3 is 13 amino acids long. In DNA form, the CDR3 reads TGCAGCGCTCCGGAGGTTGGGAGAGACGTCCAGTACTTC. It translates to CSAPEVGRDVQYF.

The V call is TRBV20-1, the J call TRBJ2-5; 10 bases fit TRBD2. This CDR3 contains 12 residues. Germline V CDR1 and CDR2: DFQATT, SNEGSKA (reference sequence). J gave up 3 bases and V 7 bases, and 2 bases lay outside the gene matches. Here the CDR3 reads CSGSGGEETQYF. Here the CDR3 DNA reads TGCAGTGGCAGCGGGGGGGAAGAGACCCAGTACTTC.

The rearrangement joins TRBV28 to TRBJ1-5; no clear D. The CDR3 sequence is 13 residues long. The ends were cut back, 4 bases at V and 9 bases at J, with 13 bases in the middle. Germline loops: CDR1 MDHEN, CDR2 SYDVKM. The CDR3 coding sequence is TGTGCCAGCAGTTCCCCCGGGATCCGGCCCCAGCATTTT. As protein: CASSSPGIRPQHF.

This clonotype was detected only a few times. CDR3 protein: CASSPRQGPYNSPLHF. The CDR3 nucleotides are TGTGCCAGCAGCCCTCGTCAGGGCCCCTATAATTCACCCCTCCACTTT. The chain joins TRBV7-8 to TRBJ1-6, with D possibly TRBD1 on 5 matching bases. The CDR3 contains 16 residues. Trimming left V 5 bases short and J 2 bases short, with 13 bases between. Germline CDR1 SGHVS, CDR2 FQNEAQ.

V is TRBV28 and J is TRBJ2-3; TRBD2 aligns across 10 bases. CDR1 is MDHEN, CDR2 SYDVKM, per germline. V shed 2 bases and J 7 bases; nucleotides not matched to a gene: 6. This CDR3 is 15 amino acids long. The chain's CDR3 is CASSLAAGGPYTQYF. CDR3 sequence (DNA): TGTGCCAGCAGTTTAGCAGCGGGGGGGCCGTATACGCAGTATTTT.